The sequence of this T cell receptor (beta chain) was determined in a study of shared clonotypes between healthy human individuals. Study-level findings and limits: A handful of donors shared 5% to 5.5% of their naive CD4 clonotypes.

Profiling relied on immunoSEQ multiplex PCR, and the TCRdb table lists in-frame clones only, not all of them. In the table there are 1.5 million to 2.5 million clones, approximately 95% of which are singletons. To note about this clone: Its antigen is not identified.

Selected positively for CCR7 and CD45RO-negative, naive CD8 cells excluded terminally differentiated effector memory CD45RA+ cells. The CDR3 consists of 11 residues. Per the germline V gene, CDR1 is MGHRA and CDR2 is YSYEKL. V lost 7 bases to trimming and J lost 0 bases, with 1 base between them. The gene calls are TRBV4-1 and TRBJ1-3; D not resolved. Sequenced material: naive CD8+ T cells sorted from blood. The clonotype originates from a man between 18 and 35 years old in good health. In nucleotides, the CDR3 is TGCGCCAGCACCTCTGGAAACACCATATATTTT. It translates to CASTSGNTIYF.